This is a list of T cell receptor beta chains from one sample in a study of cytomegalovirus exposure and HLA in healthy donors. The data were produced by immunoSEQ multiplex PCR, yet TCRdb's version contains in-frame clones alone and is incomplete. In the table there are some 90,000 clones, just over 70% of which are singletons. Sequenced input: PBMCs. These receptors came from a man aged 55-75 years in good health and CMV-seronegative. The CDR3 runs from the conserved cysteine through the conserved F or W. The D gene is left open where the match is weak. The listing skips clone size in some rows; elsewhere it reads once, few, many or a size class.

V	D	size	J	DNA	CDR3
TRBV19	-	-	TRBJ1-5	TGTGCCAGTAGTATAGTGCCGACCAGGATTCAAGGTGGGCCCCAGCATTTT	CASSIVPTRIQGGPQHF
TRBV7-7	TRBD1	-	TRBJ2-7	TGTGCCAGCAGCTCTGGACAGGGGGGCGAGCAGTACTTC	CASSSGQGGEQYF
TRBV27	TRBD2	-	TRBJ2-1	TGTGCCAGCAGTTTGGGACTAGCGGGGTATTCTGAGCAGTTCTTC	CASSLGLAGYSEQFF
TRBV11-2	TRBD2	-	TRBJ2-1	TGTGCCAGCAGCTTAGCCGGGACTAGCGGGGCAAATGAGCAGTTCTTC	CASSLAGTSGANEQFF
TRBV15	TRBD2	-	TRBJ2-7	TGTGCCACCAGCAGAGAGGCTAGCGGGGCCTACGAGCAGTACTTC	CATSREASGAYEQYF
TRBV6-5	-	-	TRBJ2-1	TGTGCCAGCAGTTCCCGGACAGCTGAGCAGTTCTTC	CASSSRTAEQFF
TRBV4-3	-	-	TRBJ1-1	TGCGCCAGCAGCCAAGATCGGAGAATGAACACTGAAGCTTTCTTT	CASSQDRRMNTEAFF
TRBV4-2	TRBD2	-	TRBJ2-3	TGTGCCAGCGAACAGCGGGGGGGGGATACGCAGTATTTT	CASEQRGGDTQYF
TRBV5-4	TRBD1	few	TRBJ1-1	TGTGCCAGCAGGCCAACGACAGGGGGCTTACTAACTGAAGCTTTCTTT	CASRPTTGGLLTEAFF
TRBV19	TRBD1	-	TRBJ1-5	TGTGCCAGTAGACTCCGACAGGGCCATCGGCCCCAGCATTTT	CASRLRQGHRPQHF
TRBV9	TRBD1	-	TRBJ1-4	TGTGCCAGCAGCGTAGGTTACAGGGGAAATGAAAAACTGTTTTTT	CASSVGYRGNEKLFF
TRBV6-5	-	-	TRBJ2-5	TGTGCCAGCAGTTACCGGGACTCCCGAAAGACCCAGTACTTC	CASSYRDSRKTQYF
TRBV9	TRBD2	-	TRBJ2-3	TGTGCCAGCAGCGTAACTCCGGGACTAGAGCAAGATACGCAGTATTTT	CASSVTPGLEQDTQYF
TRBV7-8	TRBD1	-	TRBJ2-3	TGTGCCAGCAGCTTAGACGTGACAGGGAGCACAGATACGCAGTATTTT	CASSLDVTGSTDTQYF
TRBV6-1	-	-	TRBJ2-7	TGTGCCAGCAGTAAAGGACAGAACTACGAGCAGTACTTC	CASSKGQNYEQYF
TRBV27	-	-	TRBJ1-1	TGTGCCAGCAGTCAACGGGGGGGGGACACTGAAGCTTTCTTT	CASSQRGGDTEAFF
TRBV28	-	-	TRBJ2-7	TGTGCCAGCAGTACTCCAACAACTACCTACGAGCAGTACTTC	CASSTPTTTYEQYF
TRBV28	TRBD1	-	TRBJ1-4	TGTGCCAGCAGTACCGGGACAGGGGGTACTAATGAAAAACTGTTTTTT	CASSTGTGGTNEKLFF
TRBV2	-	-	TRBJ2-3	TGTGCCAGCAGGGGGGTCGGGGGAGCGGTTTCCTCGGATACGCAGTATTTT	CASRGVGGAVSSDTQYF
TRBV18	-	-	TRBJ2-3	TGTGCCAGCTCACCACTCGCGGGCCAGGCGGATACGCAGTATTTT	CASSPLAGQADTQYF
TRBV19	TRBD2	-	TRBJ2-5	TGTGCCAGTAGTATGGGACTAGCGGGAGCTGAGACCCAGTACTTC	CASSMGLAGAETQYF
TRBV7-2	TRBD2	-	TRBJ2-1	TGTGCCAGCAGCCTAAGCGGGAATACCTACAATGAGCAGTTCTTC	CASSLSGNTYNEQFF
TRBV6-4	TRBD2	-	TRBJ2-6	TGTGCCAGCAGCCCGACTCGGGGGGCTGGGGCCAACGTCCTGACTTTC	CASSPTRGAGANVLTF
TRBV7-2	-	-	TRBJ1-1	TGTGCCAGCAGCTTAAGAAGTCAACGGGCTTTCTTT	CASSLRSQRAFF
TRBV7-8	TRBD1	-	TRBJ1-2	TGTGCCAGCAGCTTAGAAACACAGGGGATCACTGGCTACACCTTC	CASSLETQGITGYTF
TRBV5-5	-	-	TRBJ2-5	TGTGCCAGCAGCTTGTCGCGTCCAGGGATACAAGAGAACCAGTACTTC	CASSLSRPGIQENQYF
TRBV19	-	many	TRBJ2-2	TGTGCCAGTAGTATAGGGACAGTCAACACCGGGGAGCTGTTTTTT	CASSIGTVNTGELFF
TRBV2	-	-	TRBJ1-5	TGTGCCAGCAGTGGGGCTCAATTGTGGGTGCCCCAGCATTTT	CASSGAQLWVPQHF
TRBV30	-	-	TRBJ1-4	TGTGCCTGGAATAGGGGGAATGAAAAACTGTTTTTT	CAWNRGNEKLFF
TRBV19	TRBD1	few	TRBJ2-7	TGTGCCAGTAGTGTGTCGGGACAGGGGGCTTTCGAGCAGTACTTC	CASSVSGQGAFEQYF
TRBV29-1	-	-	TRBJ1-5	TGCAGCGTTGTTTGGGGGACGGAGGGATATAGCAATCAGCCCCAGCATTTT	CSVVWGTEGYSNQPQHF
TRBV6-1	TRBD1	-	TRBJ2-7	TGTGCCTCTAGGGACAGGGGGTATTACGAGCAGTACTTC	CASRDRGYYEQYF
TRBV25-1	-	few	TRBJ2-7	TGTGCCAGCAGTTTTGCAGGGGCCGAGCAGTACTTC	CASSFAGAEQYF
TRBV11-2	-	-	TRBJ2-4	TGTGCCAGCAGCTCCACCCCCGGGGAAAACATTCAGTACTTC	CASSSTPGENIQYF
TRBV6-1	-	-	TRBJ2-7	TGTGCCAGCAGTGCCTATATGACCTACGAGCAGTACTTC	CASSAYMTYEQYF
TRBV7-8	-	-	TRBJ2-7	TGTGCCAGCAGGCTATCCTGGGGGGACGGAGTCTACGAGCAGTACTTC	CASRLSWGDGVYEQYF
TRBV9	-	-	TRBJ2-2	TGTGCCAGCAGCGTAATCTCCGGGGAGCTGTTTTTT	CASSVISGELFF
TRBV10-1	-	few	TRBJ1-1	TGCGCCAGCAGTGACAGGGTGAACACTGAAGCTTTCTTT	CASSDRVNTEAFF
TRBV10-3	TRBD2	-	TRBJ2-7	TGTGCCATCTCCGGGACTAGCCTTCGGGTGGGACACAGCGAGCAGTACTTC	CAISGTSLRVGHSEQYF
TRBV10-3	-	-	TRBJ2-7	TGTGCCAGCCACGACACCAGACAGTCGACCTCCTACGAGCAGTACTTC	CASHDTRQSTSYEQYF
TRBV13	-	-	TRBJ2-7	TGTGCCAGCAGCCTCAGACCGGGACAAATTATCTACGAGCAGTACTTC	CASSLRPGQIIYEQYF
TRBV15	-	-	TRBJ2-3	TGTGCCACCAGCAGAGGGGGGGGCCCCGGAGATACGCAGTATTTT	CATSRGGGPGDTQYF
TRBV6-5	-	few	TRBJ2-6	TGTGCCAGCAAACAACCCGCAGGGGGGGCCAACGTCCTGACTTTC	CASKQPAGGANVLTF
TRBV4-3	TRBD2	-	TRBJ2-3	TGCGCCAGCAGCCAAGATGTCCTGGCGGGTAGCGGGTACACAGATACGCAGTATTTT	CASSQDVLAGSGYTDTQYF
TRBV7-8	-	-	TRBJ2-1	TGTGCCAGCAGCTCTAGGGGGGGGCGGCTACGTGAGCAGTTCTTC	CASSSRGGRLREQFF
TRBV10-2	-	-	TRBJ2-5	TGCGCCAGCAGTGAGGCGGAACAAGAGACCCAGTACTTC	CASSEAEQETQYF
TRBV25-1	-	-	TRBJ2-3	TGTGCCAGCAGTGAATATGGGCAGGGTGCAGATACGCAGTATTTT	CASSEYGQGADTQYF
TRBV19	TRBD2	few	TRBJ2-3	TGTGCCAGTAGTGAGTCTAGCGGGGGGAGCACAGATACGCAGTATTTT	CASSESSGGSTDTQYF
TRBV30	-	-	TRBJ1-3	TGTGCCTGGGGTTTCGGGGGGGTCTCTGGAAACACCATATATTTT	CAWGFGGVSGNTIYF
TRBV6-6	TRBD1	-	TRBJ2-3	TGTGCCAGCACCCTGGACAGGGTCACAGATACGCAGTATTTT	CASTLDRVTDTQYF
TRBV7-9	-	once	TRBJ2-6	TGTGCCAACGGGAAGGACAGCCACCTCTCTGGGGCCAACGTCCTGACTTTC	CANGKDSHLSGANVLTF
TRBV7-8	TRBD1	few	TRBJ1-2	TGTGCCAGCAGCCCGCCAACAGGGGGCTATGGCTACACCTTC	CASSPPTGGYGYTF